The clone carrying this T cell receptor (beta chain) was found many times. Its target is not known. These data are taken from a study of response to subunit inactivated influenza vaccine. General study findings and limits: The authors proposed limited new T cell recruitment per seasonal influenza vaccination.

One entry per CDR3 protein, called by TCRdb with MiXCR from the RT-PCR reads. The sample records 650,000 to 800,000 distinct CDR3 sequences, over 11% being singletons. Germline V gives CDR1 SQVTM, CDR2 ANQGSEA. V lost 4 bases to trimming and J lost 4 bases, with 17 bases between them. This CDR3 is built from 14 residues. This TCR was sampled from a man in his fifties who received an inactivated influenza vaccine. The V and J genes are TRBV29-1 and TRBJ2-7, with D unresolved. Source: PBMCs from blood, taken around 15 days before vaccination. The CDR3: CSVAMRLTDYEQYF. Written as DNA, the CDR3 is TGCAGCGTTGCTATGCGTCTTACGGATTACGAGCAGTACTTC.